This T cell receptor (beta chain) was obtained from a study of blood T cell repertoires in COVID-19. Looking at the study overall: The samples span acute and convalescent COVID-19 from the United States, Italy and Spain.

Germline loops: CDR1 SQVTM, CDR2 ANQGSEA. This CDR3 is built from 13 residues. The junction had 7 bases not matched to a gene; V was cut back by 7 bases and J by 2 bases. Original methodology: Reference gene primer amplification gave estimated nucleated cell counts. Sequencing was performed with immunoSEQ multiplex PCR; in TCRdb, only in-frame clones are kept and a portion is missing. D and trimming were read from the DNA, whereas the V and J calls and clone size are those reported in that table. The sample shows fewer than 100,000 clones, 85% to 90% of them seen only once. Sequencing was carried out using peripheral blood. This receptor was taken from a man aged 55-75 years with acute or convalescent COVID-19. The V gene is TRBV29-1, the J gene TRBJ1-2; TRBD1 agrees at 7 bases. The CDR3 DNA is TGCAGCGCCTGGACAGGTGGGAACTATGGCTACACCTTC. The encoded protein is CSAWTGGNYGYTF.